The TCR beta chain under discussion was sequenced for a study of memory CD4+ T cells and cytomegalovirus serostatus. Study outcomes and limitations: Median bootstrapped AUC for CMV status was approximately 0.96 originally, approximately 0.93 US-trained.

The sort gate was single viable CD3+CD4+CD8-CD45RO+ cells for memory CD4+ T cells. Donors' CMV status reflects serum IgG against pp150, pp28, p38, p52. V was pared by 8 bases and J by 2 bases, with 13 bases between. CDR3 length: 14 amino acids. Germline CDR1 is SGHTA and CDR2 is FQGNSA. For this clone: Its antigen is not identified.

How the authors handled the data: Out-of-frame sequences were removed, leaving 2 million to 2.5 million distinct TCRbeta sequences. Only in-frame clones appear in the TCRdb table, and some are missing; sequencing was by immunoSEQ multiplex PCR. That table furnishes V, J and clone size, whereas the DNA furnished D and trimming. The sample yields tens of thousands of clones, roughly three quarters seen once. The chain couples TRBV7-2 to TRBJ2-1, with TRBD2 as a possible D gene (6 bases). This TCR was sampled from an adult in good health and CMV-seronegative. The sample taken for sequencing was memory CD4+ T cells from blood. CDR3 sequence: CASASGQTYNEQFF. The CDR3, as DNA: TGTGCCAGCGCGAGCGGGCAAACCTACAATGAGCAGTTCTTC.